The source of this TCR beta chain is a study of regulatory T cells in long-lasting Graves disease. Both iRepertoire HTBI primers and Arm-PCR of CDR3 regions were used to build the TCR beta libraries. Each CDR3 protein gets one entry after TCRdb re-called the multiplex PCR reads with MiXCR. The table records approximately 470,000 distinct CDR3 sequences, roughly 15% of them present only once. Time point reported: newly diagnosed GD, antithyroid drugs for less than 3 months. Making the TCR library involved RNA that had been extracted from PBMCs. Trimming took off 5 bases at V and 2 bases at J, with 17 bases between the two ends. This CDR3 region has 16 residues. CDR1 and CDR2 (germline): LGHNT, FRNRAP. This clonotype was seen more than once but under ten times. This same sample was also part of a study on T cells in Graves' hyperthyroidism and ophthalmopathy.

This receptor was identified in a man aged 35 to 55 with Graves disease. The material sequenced was peripheral blood mononuclear cells (PBMCs), taken at new diagnosis, from a patient treated with antithyroid drugs. J is TRBJ2-3 and V is TRBV12-5; a weak D match, TRBD2 (5 bases). In DNA, the CDR3 is TGTGCTAGTGGTGTCCCAGGACTCTACCTCACAGATACGCAGTATTTT. As protein: CASGVPGLYLTDTQYF.